This T cell receptor beta chain was sequenced in a study of control samples from healthy donors and cancer patients. Assay used: immunoSEQ multiplex PCR; TCRdb lists only in-frame clones, some missing. The sample includes about 160,000 clones, 94% of them seen just once. Source material: PBMCs. This receptor was identified in a man between 60 and 70 years old with colorectal cancer.

CDR3 DNA: TGTGCCTGGAGCGCTGACACTCAACACACTGAAGCTTTCTTT. Encoded protein: CAWSADTQHTEAFF. This chain connects TRBV30 to TRBJ1-1; D is unclear. V lost 3 bases to trimming and J lost 3 bases, with 14 bases between them. There are 14 residues in the CDR3. Per germline, CDR1 GTSNPN and CDR2 SVGIG (reference sequence). The full variable domain, with the rest looked up from reference TRBV30 and TRBJ1-1, is SQTIHQWPATLVQPVGSPLSLECTVEGTSNPNLYWYRQAAGRGLQLLFYSVGIGQISSEVPQNLSASRPQDRQFILSSKKLLLSDSGFYLCAWSADTQHTEAFFGQGTRLTVV.